The T cell receptor (beta chain) described here comes from a study of beta chain features in type 1 diabetes. About the research overall: Over all samples combined, some 99,000,000 sorted cells were examined.

Germline values: CDR1 ENHRY, CDR2 SYGVKD. The V and J ends lost 11 bases and 5 bases, in that order; junction bases with no gene match: 5. The CDR3 is 12 amino acids. Regarding the study as a whole: Among all four CD4+ subsets, Type 1 diabetes patients had TCRB CDR3s that were moderately but significantly shorter. Because the template was cDNA, high-expressing cells might be over-represented.

This clone came up a few times. Its antigen is still unknown. Sorting produced populations that all topped 95% purity. TCRB transcripts that were expressed got sequenced, as all of the isolated RNA had been reverse transcribed. The data were produced by immunoSEQ multiplex PCR, yet TCRdb's version contains in-frame clones alone and is incomplete. There are some 640,000 clones in the sample; over 12% occur only once, and roughly 0.04% lies in the top ten. V usage is TRBV10-3 and J usage is TRBJ2-1; 8 bases align to TRBD2. The sequenced sample consisted of naive CD4+ T cells from blood. The TCR was taken from a young man with type 1 diabetes. The CDR3 coding sequence is TGTGCCTCCGGGAGGGGGGACAATGAGCAGTTCTTC. This encodes CASGRGDNEQFF.